Sequencing of this TCR beta chain was carried out in a study of blood T cells in healthy people across ages. Concerning this clonotype: A much larger clonotype is one base distant, so this may be a read error.

V gave up 5 bases and J gave up 12 bases; unmatched junction bases: 12. The CDR3 has 12 amino acids. Germline V gene data show CDR1 as SQVTM and CDR2 as ANQGSEA. Together with a sample-barcoded 5' primer, a J-beta primer mix was included in a second PCR lasting roughly 6 to 12 cycles. TCRdb itself ran the 5' RACE reads through MiXCR, one entry per CDR3 protein. Altogether fewer than 2 million distinct CDR3 sequences are present, around 40% being singletons, with the ten largest covering roughly 23%. This sequence originates from a human donor in good health. This sequence joins TRBV29-1 and TRBJ2-7; 8 positions match TRBD1. Input material: blood. The CDR3 DNA reads as TGCAGCGTTCCTACAGGGGGAGAGACCCGGTACTTC. Amino acids: CSVPTGGETRYF.